This T cell receptor (beta chain) was sequenced in a study of blood T cell repertoires in COVID-19 (dated by TCRdb to the early 2020s). Concerning the study at large: The collaborator samples originated in the United States, Italy and Spain and spanned the acute and convalescent phases of COVID-19. The prospective study material was composed of cDNA or gDNA derived from T cells, B-cell-depleted T cells, or PBMCs. Deeply sampled blood TCRbeta repertoires from subjects exposed to, actively infected with, or recovered from COVID-19 were included in the dataset. The repertoires were made available in a free public database intended to serve as a resource for research on the immune response to SARS-CoV-2. The samples were drawn from the first 160 participants of the ongoing ImmuneRACE study and from 950 to 1,500 subjects provided by 6 global collaborators. The sample metadata nearly always contained a de-identified subject ID, COVID-19 status, age in years and sex. Where HLA class I and class II types were available, the types were taken from metadata supplied by the sample provider, not from assay-based typing. General findings and caveats noted by the study authors: The amount of clinical and demographic metadata varied by source and participant and was provided uncurated.

One collaborating source in Seattle enrolled patients during active infection and followed them longitudinally through the course of disease. Whole blood was collected in K2EDTA tubes by collaborating institutions according to the institutions' own protocols. Collaborator samples were shipped for TCRbeta analysis as frozen whole blood, isolated PBMCs, or DNA extracted from either sample type. The immunoSEQ Assay, a bias-controlled multiplex PCR, was used to amplify TCRbeta CDR3 regions from genomic DNA. The authors' analysis ran thus. Nucleated cell counts per sample were estimated from amplification of reference gene primers within the assay. Sequence reads were collapsed and filtered to measure the absolute abundance of every unique TCRbeta CDR3 rearrangement. For each sample, productive Simpson clonality was calculated by taking the square root of Simpson's diversity index across productive rearrangements. TCRdb obtained this table from immuneACCESS and retained in-frame rearrangements with V and J assigned. These tables miss some clones; where compared with another copy, unresolved V genes account for less than half of the shortfall, and the remainder is unexplained. The DNA was the basis for D and trimming; V, J and clone size are from that table. In all, the sample holds 150,000 to 200,000 clones, and around nine tenths of those were seen once. The ten largest clones take up about 2.6% of the sample.

Of note for this clone: It lacks a known antigen. The record has no base qualities; no much larger clone is one base away.

This receptor was obtained from a woman aged 80 or over with COVID-19, enrolled during active disease. Input material: peripheral blood.

The CDR3 is CASSSGTLLYTGELFF. The bases read TGTGCCAGCAGCTCCGGGACACTTCTCTACACCGGGGAGCTGTTTTTT. The receptor chain draws on TRBV7-9 and TRBJ2-2; TRBD1 is possibly the D segment (6 matching bases). As encoded in the germline V gene (reference sequence), CDR1 is SEHNR while CDR2 is FQNEAQ. Trimming at the junction amounts to 4 bases on V and 3 bases on J, and the germline ends lie 15 bases apart. From the cysteine through the phenylalanine, the CDR3 covers 16 amino acids. Here the CDR3 DNA is all that survives: 48 bases in frame from base 1.